What follows is one TCR beta chain and its context. What it binds is unknown. TCRdb processed the multiplex PCR reads anew with MiXCR; each CDR3 protein has one entry. The data hold 66,000 or so distinct CDR3 sequences, with around two fifths observed a single time. This entry belongs to a study of breast tumors, draining lymph nodes, adjacent tissues. Regarding the study as a whole: The data were judged consistent with most tumor T cells coming from lymph node and expanding in tumor. Tumor TCR diversity was below lymph nodes but above nontumor tissue. That most tumor T cells come from lymph nodes remained unproven.

The CDR3 is 16 amino acids. Trimming stripped 6 bases from V and 1 base from J, with 22 bases between. Germline values: CDR1 DFQATT, CDR2 SNEGSKA (reference sequence). The chain is built from TRBV20-1 and TRBJ2-7; possible D gene TRBD2, 5 bases. The clonotype comes from a female donor with breast cancer. Some clones in this sample may be carry-over from other donors' samples. Sequenced input: breast tumor tissue. The CDR3 DNA follows: TGCAGTGCCAGTAGTATAGCCAAGCGGAAATCCTACGAGCAGTACTTC. It yields the protein CSASSIAKRKSYEQYF.